This T cell receptor beta chain emerged from a study of molecular identifiers for immune sequencing clone quantification. For naive CD8 T cells, sorting used the CD8+CD4-CCR7+CD45RA+ phenotype. The length of the CDR3 is 14 residues. V was pared by 2 bases and J by 8 bases, with 13 bases between. The germline V gene has CDR1 MNHNY and CDR2 SVGAGI (reference sequence). With listed TCR primers and previously described methods, bulk TCR libraries were prepared. TCRdb reanalysed the PCR reads using MiXCR and keeps one entry per CDR3 protein. Of around 460,000 distinct CDR3 sequences listed, about a quarter are singletons.

The chain is built from TRBV6-6 and TRBJ2-1; D perhaps matches TRBD2 (7 bases). Sequences were obtained from naive CD8+ T cells from blood, with Jurkat cell RNA spiked in. Subset reported: FACS-sorted CD8+CD4-CCR7+CD45RA+ naive T cells. The receptor's source is a human donor in good health. Some libraries in this study had Jurkat cell RNA spiked in. CDR3 loop: CASSYTGEGDEQFF. CDR3 nucleotide sequence: TGTGCCAGCAGTTACACGGGGGAGGGGGATGAGCAGTTCTTC.